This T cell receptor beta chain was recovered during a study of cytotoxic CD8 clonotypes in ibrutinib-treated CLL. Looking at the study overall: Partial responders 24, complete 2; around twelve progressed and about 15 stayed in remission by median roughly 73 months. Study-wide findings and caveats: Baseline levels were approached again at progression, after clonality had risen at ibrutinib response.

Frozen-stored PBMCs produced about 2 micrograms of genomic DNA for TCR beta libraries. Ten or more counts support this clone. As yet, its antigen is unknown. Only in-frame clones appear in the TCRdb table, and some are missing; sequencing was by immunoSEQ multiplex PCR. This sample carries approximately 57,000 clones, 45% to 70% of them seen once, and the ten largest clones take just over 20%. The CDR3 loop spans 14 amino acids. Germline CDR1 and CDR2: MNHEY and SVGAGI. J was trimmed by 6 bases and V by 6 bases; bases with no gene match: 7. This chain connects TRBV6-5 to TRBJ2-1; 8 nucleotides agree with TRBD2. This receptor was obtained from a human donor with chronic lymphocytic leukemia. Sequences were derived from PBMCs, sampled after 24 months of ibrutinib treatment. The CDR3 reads CASSRSGGTNEQFF. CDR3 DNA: TGTGCCAGCAGCCGCAGCGGGGGCACCAATGAGCAGTTCTTC.